The clone carrying this TCR beta chain has just a few counts. The antigen is unknown. Semi-nested PCR with Nested Universal Primer A followed constant-region reverse priming of full-length variable regions. TCRdb re-called the 5' RACE reads through MiXCR, storing one row per CDR3 protein. Seen here are around 52,000 distinct CDR3 sequences, around 26% observed once, and the top ten hold approximately 3%. Trimming shortened V by 3 bases and J by 7 bases, and 18 bases separated the two germline ends. The CDR3 runs to 14 residues. The germline CDR1 and CDR2 sequences are SQVTM and ANQGSEA. CD4+CD45RO+CD25- cells were isolated as memory CD4+ T cells. Study-wide results and limits: Tumor Treg TCRs overlapped most with tumor naive CD4+ cells. Tumor memory CD4+ T cell TCR gene usage was found to cluster with blood and lymph node memory CD4+ cells and with lymph node naive CD4+ cells.

Specimen: tumor-infiltrating memory CD4+ T cells sorted from the breast tumor. The subset is: memory CD4+ T cells, CD4+CD45RO+CD25-. The rearrangement links TRBV29-1 to TRBJ1-1, with D possibly matching TRBD1 (5 bases). This sequence was found in a female donor with breast cancer. The CDR3 bases are TGCAGCGTTGATGCGGTGGCAGGGAAAAGTGAAGCTTTCTTT. Its translation: CSVDAVAGKSEAFF.